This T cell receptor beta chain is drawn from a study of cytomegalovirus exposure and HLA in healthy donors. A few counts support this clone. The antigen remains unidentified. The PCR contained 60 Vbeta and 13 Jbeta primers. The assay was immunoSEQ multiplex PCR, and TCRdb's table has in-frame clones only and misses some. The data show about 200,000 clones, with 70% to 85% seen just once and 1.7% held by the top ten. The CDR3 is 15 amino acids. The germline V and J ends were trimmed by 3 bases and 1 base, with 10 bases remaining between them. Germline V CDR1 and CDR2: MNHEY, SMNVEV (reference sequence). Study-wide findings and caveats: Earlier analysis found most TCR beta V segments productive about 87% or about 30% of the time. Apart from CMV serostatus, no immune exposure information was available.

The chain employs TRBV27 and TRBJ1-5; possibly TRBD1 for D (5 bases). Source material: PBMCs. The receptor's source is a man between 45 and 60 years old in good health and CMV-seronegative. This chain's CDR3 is CASSLVWGSNQPQHF. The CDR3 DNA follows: TGTGCCAGCAGTTTGGTTTGGGGCAGCAATCAGCCCCAGCATTTT.